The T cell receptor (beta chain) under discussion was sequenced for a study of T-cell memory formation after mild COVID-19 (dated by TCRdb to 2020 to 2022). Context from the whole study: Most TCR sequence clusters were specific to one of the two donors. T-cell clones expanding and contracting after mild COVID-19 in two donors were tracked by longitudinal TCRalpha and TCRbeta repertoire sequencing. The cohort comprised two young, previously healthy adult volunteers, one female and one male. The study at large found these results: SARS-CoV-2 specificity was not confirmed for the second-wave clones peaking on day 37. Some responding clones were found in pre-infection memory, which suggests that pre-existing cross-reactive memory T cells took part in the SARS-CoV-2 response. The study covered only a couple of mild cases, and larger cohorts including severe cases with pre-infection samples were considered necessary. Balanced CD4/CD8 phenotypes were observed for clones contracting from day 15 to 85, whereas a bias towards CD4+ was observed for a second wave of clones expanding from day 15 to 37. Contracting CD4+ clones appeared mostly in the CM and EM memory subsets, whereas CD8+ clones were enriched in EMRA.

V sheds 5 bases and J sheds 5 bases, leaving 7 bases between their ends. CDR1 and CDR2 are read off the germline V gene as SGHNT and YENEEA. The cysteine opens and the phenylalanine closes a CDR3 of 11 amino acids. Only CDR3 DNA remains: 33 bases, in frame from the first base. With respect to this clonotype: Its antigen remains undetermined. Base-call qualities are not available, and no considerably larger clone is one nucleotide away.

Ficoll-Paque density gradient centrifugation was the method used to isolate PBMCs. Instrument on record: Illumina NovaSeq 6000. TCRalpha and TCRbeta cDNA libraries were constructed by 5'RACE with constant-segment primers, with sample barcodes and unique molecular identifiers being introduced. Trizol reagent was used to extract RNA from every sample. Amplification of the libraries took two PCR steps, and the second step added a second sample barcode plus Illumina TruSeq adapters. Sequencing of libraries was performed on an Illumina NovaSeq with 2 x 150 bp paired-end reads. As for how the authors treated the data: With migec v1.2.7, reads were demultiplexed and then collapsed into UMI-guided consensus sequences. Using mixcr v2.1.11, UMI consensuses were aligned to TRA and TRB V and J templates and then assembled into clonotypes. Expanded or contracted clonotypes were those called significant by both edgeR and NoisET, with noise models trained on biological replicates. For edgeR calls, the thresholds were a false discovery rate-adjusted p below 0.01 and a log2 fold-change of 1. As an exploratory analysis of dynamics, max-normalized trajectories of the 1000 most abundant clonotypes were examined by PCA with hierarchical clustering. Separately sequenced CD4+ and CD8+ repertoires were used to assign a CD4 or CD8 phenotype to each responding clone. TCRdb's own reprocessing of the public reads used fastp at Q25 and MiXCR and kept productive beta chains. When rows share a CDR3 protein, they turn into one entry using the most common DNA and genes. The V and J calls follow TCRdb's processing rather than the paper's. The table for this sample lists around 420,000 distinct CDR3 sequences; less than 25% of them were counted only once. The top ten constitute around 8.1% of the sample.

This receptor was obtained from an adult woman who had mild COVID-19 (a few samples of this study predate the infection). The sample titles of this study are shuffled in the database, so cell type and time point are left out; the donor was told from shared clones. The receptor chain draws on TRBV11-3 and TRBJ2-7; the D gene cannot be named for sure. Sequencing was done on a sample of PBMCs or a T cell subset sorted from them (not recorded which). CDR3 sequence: CASSVADEQYF. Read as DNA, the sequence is TGTGCCAGCAGCGTGGCCGACGAGCAGTACTTC.